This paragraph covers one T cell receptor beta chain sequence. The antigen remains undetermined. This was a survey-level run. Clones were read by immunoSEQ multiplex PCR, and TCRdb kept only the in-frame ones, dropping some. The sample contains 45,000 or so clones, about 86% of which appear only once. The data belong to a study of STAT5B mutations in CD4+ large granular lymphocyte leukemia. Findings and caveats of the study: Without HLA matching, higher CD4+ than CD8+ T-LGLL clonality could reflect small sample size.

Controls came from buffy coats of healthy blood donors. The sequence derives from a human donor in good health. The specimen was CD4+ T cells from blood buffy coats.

CDR3 DNA sequence: TGTGCCAGTAGCCGGCGAGGTGGAGGCACAGATACGCAGTATTTT. It codes for CASSRRGGGTDTQYF. The chain couples TRBV19 to TRBJ2-3; unclear D gene. Germline CDR1 is LNHDA and CDR2 is SQIVND (reference sequence). This CDR3 is built from 15 residues. The V and J ends lost 6 bases and 1 base respectively, with 14 bases between them.